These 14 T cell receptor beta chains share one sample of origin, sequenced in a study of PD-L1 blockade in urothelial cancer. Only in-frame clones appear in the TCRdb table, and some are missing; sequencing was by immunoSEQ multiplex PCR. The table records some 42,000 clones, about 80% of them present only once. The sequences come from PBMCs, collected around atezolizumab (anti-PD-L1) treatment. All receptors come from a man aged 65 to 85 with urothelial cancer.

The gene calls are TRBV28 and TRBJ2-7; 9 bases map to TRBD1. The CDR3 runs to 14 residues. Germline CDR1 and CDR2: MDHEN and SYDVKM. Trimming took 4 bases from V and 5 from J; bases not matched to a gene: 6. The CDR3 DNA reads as TGTGCCAGCAGTTGGGGACAGGGATCCAACGAGCAGTACTTC. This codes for CASSWGQGSNEQYF.

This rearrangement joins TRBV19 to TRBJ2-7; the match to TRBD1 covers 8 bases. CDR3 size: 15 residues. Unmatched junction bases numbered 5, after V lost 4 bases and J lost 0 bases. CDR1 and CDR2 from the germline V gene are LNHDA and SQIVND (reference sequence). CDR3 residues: CASSKLQGVSYEQYF. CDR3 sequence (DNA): TGTGCCAGTAGTAAACTACAGGGGGTCTCCTACGAGCAGTACTTC.

The CDR3 coding sequence is TGTGCCAGCAGCTTGGCACAGGGAAGGTCGGCTTTCTTT. Translating it yields CASSLAQGRSAFF. The chain recombines TRBV5-4 with TRBJ1-1, with D perhaps matching TRBD1 (6 bases). This CDR3 has 13 amino acids. Between the trimmed V and J ends, which lost 0 bases and 11 bases, there was a span of 14 bases. Germline V lookup: CDR1 SGHNT, CDR2 YYREEE (reference sequence).

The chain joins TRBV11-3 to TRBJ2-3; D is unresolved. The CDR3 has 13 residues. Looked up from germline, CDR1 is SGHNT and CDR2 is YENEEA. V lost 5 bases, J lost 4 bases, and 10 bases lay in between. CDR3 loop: CASSPSGADTQYF. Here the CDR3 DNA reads TGTGCCAGCAGCCCTTCAGGTGCAGATACGCAGTATTTT.

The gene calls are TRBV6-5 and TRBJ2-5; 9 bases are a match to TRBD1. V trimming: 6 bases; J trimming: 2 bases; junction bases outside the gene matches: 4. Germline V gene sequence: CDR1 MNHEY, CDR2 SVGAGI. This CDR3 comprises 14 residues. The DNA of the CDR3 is TGTGCCAGCAGCTTGGGACAGGGTCAAGAGACCCAGTACTTC. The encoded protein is CASSLGQGQETQYF.

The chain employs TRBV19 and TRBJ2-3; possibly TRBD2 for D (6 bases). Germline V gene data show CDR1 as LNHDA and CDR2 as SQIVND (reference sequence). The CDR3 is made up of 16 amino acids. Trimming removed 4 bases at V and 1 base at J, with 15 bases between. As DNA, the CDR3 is TGTGCCAGTAGTACCTCCTTCGGGGGTGGCACAGATACGCAGTATTTT. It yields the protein CASSTSFGGGTDTQYF.

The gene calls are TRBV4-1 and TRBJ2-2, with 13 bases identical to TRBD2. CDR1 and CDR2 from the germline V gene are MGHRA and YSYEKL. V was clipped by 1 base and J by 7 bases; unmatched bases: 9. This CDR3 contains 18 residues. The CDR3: CASSQGTSGRGFFGELFF. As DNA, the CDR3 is TGCGCCAGCAGCCAAGGGACTAGCGGGAGAGGTTTTTTCGGGGAGCTGTTTTTT.

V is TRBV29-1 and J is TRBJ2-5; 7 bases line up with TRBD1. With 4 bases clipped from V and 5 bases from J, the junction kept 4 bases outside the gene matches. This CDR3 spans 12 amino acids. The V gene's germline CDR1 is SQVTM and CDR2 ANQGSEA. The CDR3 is CSVARGPETQYF. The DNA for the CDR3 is TGCAGCGTTGCAAGGGGGCCGGAGACCCAGTACTTC.

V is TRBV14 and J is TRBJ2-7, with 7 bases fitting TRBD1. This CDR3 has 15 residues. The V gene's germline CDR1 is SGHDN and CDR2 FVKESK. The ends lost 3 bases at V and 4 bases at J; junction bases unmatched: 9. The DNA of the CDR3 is TGTGCCAGCAGCCAGCAATGGGGACAGTCTTACGAGCAGTACTTC. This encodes CASSQQWGQSYEQYF.

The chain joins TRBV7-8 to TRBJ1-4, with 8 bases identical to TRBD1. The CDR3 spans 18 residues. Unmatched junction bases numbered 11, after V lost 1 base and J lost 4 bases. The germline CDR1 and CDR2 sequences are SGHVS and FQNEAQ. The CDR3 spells CASSLVFGQGYSNEKLFF. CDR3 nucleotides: TGTGCCAGCAGCTTAGTTTTCGGACAGGGATATAGTAATGAAAAACTGTTTTTT.

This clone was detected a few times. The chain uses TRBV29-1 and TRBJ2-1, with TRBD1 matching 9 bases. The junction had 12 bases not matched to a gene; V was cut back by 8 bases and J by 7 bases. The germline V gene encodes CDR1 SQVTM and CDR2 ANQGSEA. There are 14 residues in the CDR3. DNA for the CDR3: TGCAGCCCCCTAAGGGGACAGGGTGGGAATGAGCAGTTCTTC. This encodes CSPLRGQGGNEQFF.

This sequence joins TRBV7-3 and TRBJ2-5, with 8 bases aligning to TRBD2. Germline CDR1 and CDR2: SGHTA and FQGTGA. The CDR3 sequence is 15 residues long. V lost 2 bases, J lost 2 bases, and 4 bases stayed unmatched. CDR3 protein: CASSLGTSHQETQYF. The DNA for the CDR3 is TGTGCCAGCAGCTTAGGGACTAGTCATCAAGAGACCCAGTACTTC.

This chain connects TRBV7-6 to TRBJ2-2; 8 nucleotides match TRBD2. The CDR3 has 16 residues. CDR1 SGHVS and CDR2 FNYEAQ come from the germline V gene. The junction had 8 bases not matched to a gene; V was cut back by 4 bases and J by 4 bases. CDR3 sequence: CASSSNLAGPTGELFF. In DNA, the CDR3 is TGTGCCAGCAGCTCGAACCTAGCGGGCCCCACCGGGGAGCTGTTTTTT.

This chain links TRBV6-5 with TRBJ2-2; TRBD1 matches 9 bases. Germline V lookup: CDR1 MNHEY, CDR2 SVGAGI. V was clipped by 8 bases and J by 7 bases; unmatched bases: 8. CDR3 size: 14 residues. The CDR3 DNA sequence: TGTGCCAGCCGCCGGGACAGGGTTGGCGGGGAGCTGTTTTTT. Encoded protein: CASRRDRVGGELFF.